This T cell receptor beta chain appears in the sequencing data of a study of cytomegalovirus exposure and HLA in healthy donors. The wider study: From donors who were HLA-typed, an early data release held approximately 84 million unique TCRs.

V gave up 0 bases and J gave up 3 bases, with 16 bases separating them. This CDR3 has 17 residues. The V gene's germline CDR1 is SGHDT and CDR2 YYEEEE. In regard to this clone: Its antigen is currently unknown.

Study-level findings and limits: The availability of immune exposure information extended only to CMV serostatus. There were a few CMV-associated chains whose specificity for CMV antigens was confirmed in vitro.

PCR employed 60 Vbeta and 13 Jbeta primers. Here immunoSEQ multiplex PCR was the method, and the copy in TCRdb shows in-frame clones only, minus some. The sample shows 150,000 to 200,000 clones, 81% of them seen only once. The origin of this receptor is a young man in good health and CMV-seronegative. Sequencing used PBMCs. The chain joins TRBV5-6 to TRBJ2-1; a weak D match, TRBD1 (6 bases). The CDR3 loop is CASSLGVGTLGYNEQFF. In nucleotides, the CDR3 is TGTGCCAGCAGCTTGGGGGTTGGGACACTTGGCTACAATGAGCAGTTCTTC.